This T cell receptor (beta chain) was sequenced in a study of cytomegalovirus exposure and HLA in healthy donors. Regarding the study as a whole: The study listed under 200 cytomegalovirus-associated TCR beta chains. Segments of the TCR beta V type were, in most cases, productive about 90% or about 30% of the time in an earlier analysis. TCR beta sequences reportedly predicted most subjects' HLA-A and HLA-B alleles accurately.

With respect to this clone: Its target is not known.

CDR3 length: 15 residues. The germline V gene has CDR1 MNHEY and CDR2 SVGAGI. Between the trimmed V and J ends, which lost 5 bases and 4 bases, there was a span of 17 bases. Amplification used 60 Vbeta primers and 13 Jbeta primers. TCRdb's table, derived via immunoSEQ multiplex PCR, lists solely in-frame clones and lacks some. The sample gives 250,000 to 300,000 clones, approximately 91% of which show up once; 1.7% is in the top ten. The rearrangement joins TRBV6-5 to TRBJ1-1, with no clear D. The sequencing input was PBMCs. The sequence was collected from a girl aged 2-15 years in good health and CMV-seronegative. CDR3 coding DNA: TGTGCCAGCAGTCCCTTGACAATGCCATCCACTGAAGCTTTCTTT. This sequence encodes CASSPLTMPSTEAFF.